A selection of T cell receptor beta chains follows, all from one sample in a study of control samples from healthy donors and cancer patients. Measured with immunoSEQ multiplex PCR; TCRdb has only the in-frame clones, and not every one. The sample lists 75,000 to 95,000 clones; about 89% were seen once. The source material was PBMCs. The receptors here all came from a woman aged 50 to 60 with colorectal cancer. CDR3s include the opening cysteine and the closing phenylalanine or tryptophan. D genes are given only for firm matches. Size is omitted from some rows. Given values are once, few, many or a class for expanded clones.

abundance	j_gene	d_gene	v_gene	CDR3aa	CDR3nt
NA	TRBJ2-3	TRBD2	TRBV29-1	CSVDGVAGGTDTQYF	TGCAGCGTTGATGGGGTAGCGGGGGGTACAGATACGCAGTATTTT
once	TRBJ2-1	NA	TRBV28	CASNQGQRYNEQFF	TGTGCCAGCAACCAGGGCCAGAGATACAATGAGCAGTTCTTC
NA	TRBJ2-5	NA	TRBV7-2	CASSLGQLSQETQYF	TGTGCCAGCAGCTTAGGACAGTTAAGTCAAGAGACCCAGTACTTC
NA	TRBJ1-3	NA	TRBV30	CAWSYLSPGNNRNTIYF	TGTGCCTGGAGCTACCTTAGCCCAGGAAATAACCGAAACACCATATATTTT
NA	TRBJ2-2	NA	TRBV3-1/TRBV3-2	CASSRSSGVTGELFF	TGTGCCAGCAGCCGTTCTTCCGGGGTCACCGGGGAGCTGTTTTTT
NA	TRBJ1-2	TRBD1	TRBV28	CASSSAGTGGGYGYTF	TGTGCCAGCAGTTCGGCCGGGACAGGGGGCGGCTATGGCTACACCTTC
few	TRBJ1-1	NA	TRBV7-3	CASSNGMNTEAFF	TGTGCCAGCAGCAATGGGATGAACACTGAAGCTTTCTTT
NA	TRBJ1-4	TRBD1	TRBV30	CAWSLGGTGEEKLFF	TGTGCCTGGAGCCTAGGGGGAACAGGGGAGGAAAAACTGTTTTTT
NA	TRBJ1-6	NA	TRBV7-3	CASSLTSSYNSPLHF	TGTGCCAGCAGCCTGACGAGCTCCTATAATTCACCCCTCCACTTT
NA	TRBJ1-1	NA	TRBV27	CASSPLGVTEAFF	TGTGCCAGCAGTCCCCTCGGGGTCACTGAAGCTTTCTTT
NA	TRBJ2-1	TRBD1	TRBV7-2	CASSGQGASYNEQFF	TGTGCCAGCAGCGGACAGGGGGCGTCCTACAATGAGCAGTTCTTC
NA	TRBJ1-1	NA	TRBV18	CASSWSSNGEAFF	TGTGCCAGCTCATGGTCGTCTAATGGTGAAGCTTTCTTT
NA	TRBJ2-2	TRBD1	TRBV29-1	CSVIGQANTGELFF	TGCAGCGTAATTGGACAGGCGAACACCGGGGAGCTGTTTTTT
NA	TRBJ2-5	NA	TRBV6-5	CASTTGLETQYF	TGTGCCAGTACCACAGGGTTAGAGACCCAGTACTTC
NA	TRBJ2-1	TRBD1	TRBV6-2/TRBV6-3	CASSYTLGQGAYNEQFF	TGTGCCAGCAGTTACACCCTGGGACAGGGGGCCTACAATGAGCAGTTCTTC
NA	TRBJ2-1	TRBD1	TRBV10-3	CASTDRPYNEQFF	TGTGCCTCCACGGACAGGCCCTACAATGAGCAGTTCTTC
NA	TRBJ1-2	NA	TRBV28	CASRGEVVYGYTF	TGTGCCAGCAGGGGGGAGGTGGTCTATGGCTACACCTTC
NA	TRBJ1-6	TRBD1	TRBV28	CASNSGTANSPLHF	TGTGCCAGCAACTCCGGGACAGCCAATTCACCCCTCCACTTT
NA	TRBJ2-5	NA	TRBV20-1	CSASGRMHGTQETQYF	TGCAGTGCTAGTGGACGGATGCACGGAACCCAAGAGACCCAGTACTTC
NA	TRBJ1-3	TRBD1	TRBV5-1	CASSQTPDRGSGNTIYF	TGCGCCAGCAGCCAAACCCCAGACAGGGGCTCTGGAAACACCATATATTTT
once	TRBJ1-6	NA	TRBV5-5	CASSSNSPLHF	TGTGCCAGCAGCTCCAATTCACCCCTCCACTTT
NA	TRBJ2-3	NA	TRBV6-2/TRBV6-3	CASSYLGGTDTQYF	TGTGCCAGCAGTTATTTAGGGGGCACAGATACGCAGTATTTT
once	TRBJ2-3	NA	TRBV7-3	CASSLSRRSTDTQYF	TGTGCCAGCAGCTTAAGCAGGCGAAGCACAGATACGCAGTATTTT
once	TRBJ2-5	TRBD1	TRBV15	CATSRGQGAAKPYQETQYF	TGTGCCACCAGCAGAGGGCAGGGGGCGGCAAAGCCCTACCAAGAGACCCAGTACTTC
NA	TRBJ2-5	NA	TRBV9	CASSVATGFETQYF	TGTGCCAGCAGCGTAGCTACGGGGTTCGAGACCCAGTACTTC
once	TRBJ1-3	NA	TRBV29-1	CSVEYGNTIYF	TGCAGCGTTGAATACGGAAACACCATATATTTT
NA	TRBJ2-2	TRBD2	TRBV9	CASSSGGLNTGELFF	TGTGCCAGCAGTAGCGGGGGCCTGAACACCGGGGAGCTGTTTTTT
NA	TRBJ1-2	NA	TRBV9	CASSHKTNYGYTF	TGTGCCAGCAGCCACAAAACTAACTATGGCTACACCTTC
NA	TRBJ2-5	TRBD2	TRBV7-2	CASSSTSGGARGQYF	TGTGCCAGCAGTTCAACTAGCGGGGGGGCGCGGGGCCAGTACTTC
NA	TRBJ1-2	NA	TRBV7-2	CASSLSGVANYGYTF	TGTGCCAGCAGCTTGTCCGGGGTTGCTAACTATGGCTACACCTTC
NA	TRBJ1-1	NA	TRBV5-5	CASSPNGVGTEAFF	TGTGCCAGCAGCCCCAACGGAGTTGGCACTGAAGCTTTCTTT
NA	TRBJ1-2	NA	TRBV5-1	CASGRGDGNYGYTF	TGCGCCAGCGGTAGAGGGGACGGGAACTATGGCTACACCTTC
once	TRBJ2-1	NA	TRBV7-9	CASSLDRQDRYNEQFF	TGTGCCAGCAGCTTAGACAGACAGGACCGTTACAATGAGCAGTTCTTC
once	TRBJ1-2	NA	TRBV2	CACSEAGTHGYTF	TGTGCCTGCAGTGAGGCAGGGACCCATGGCTACACCTTC
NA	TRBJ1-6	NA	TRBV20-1	CSASYGAGNSPLHF	TGCAGTGCTAGTTACGGGGCCGGGAATTCACCCCTCCACTTT
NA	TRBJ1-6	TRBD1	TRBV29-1	CSVSTGGNSPLHF	TGCAGCGTTTCCACAGGGGGAAACTCACCCCTCCACTTT
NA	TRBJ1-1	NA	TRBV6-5	CASTFGMNTEAFF	TGTGCCAGTACTTTCGGTATGAACACTGAAGCTTTCTTT
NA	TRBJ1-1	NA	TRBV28	CASTRLTYTEAFF	TGTGCCAGCACCCGTTTGACCTACACTGAAGCTTTCTTT
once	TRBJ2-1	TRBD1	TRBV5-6	CASSSGQGDNEQFF	TGTGCCAGCAGCTCGGGACAGGGAGACAATGAGCAGTTCTTC
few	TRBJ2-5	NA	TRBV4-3	CASSPGSGSETQYF	TGCGCCAGCAGCCCGGGGAGTGGGTCTGAGACCCAGTACTTC
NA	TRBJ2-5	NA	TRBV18	CASSPFGTQGETQYF	TGTGCCAGCTCACCGTTCGGGACTCAAGGAGAGACCCAGTACTTC
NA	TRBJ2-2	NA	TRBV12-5	CASGTPGAGDYTEELFF	TGTGCTAGTGGGACTCCGGGCGCGGGCGACTATACCGAAGAGCTGTTTTTT
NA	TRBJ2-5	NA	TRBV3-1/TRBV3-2	CASSQRVQETQYF	TGTGCCAGCAGCCAAAGGGTCCAAGAGACCCAGTACTTC
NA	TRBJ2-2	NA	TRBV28	CASSTPGRGGFGELFF	TGTGCCAGCAGCACCCCTGGAAGGGGAGGTTTTGGGGAGCTGTTTTTT
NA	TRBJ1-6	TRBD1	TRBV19	CATAGPGGGGSPLHF	TGTGCCACCGCAGGTCCAGGGGGCGGCGGTTCACCCCTCCACTTT
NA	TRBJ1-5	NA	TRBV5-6	CASSLQGPLGQPQHF	TGTGCCAGCAGCTTACAGGGACCCCTTGGACAGCCCCAGCATTTT
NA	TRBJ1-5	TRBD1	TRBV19	CASSLTGNSNQPQHF	TGTGCCAGTAGTTTGACAGGGAATAGCAATCAGCCCCAGCATTTT
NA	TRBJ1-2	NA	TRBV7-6	CASSLAEGGGYTF	TGTGCCAGCAGCTTAGCGGAGGGGGGCGGCTACACCTTC
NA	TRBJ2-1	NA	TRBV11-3	CASSANRDPLMLEQFF	TGTGCCAGCAGCGCCAACCGGGACCCGCTAATGCTTGAGCAGTTCTTC
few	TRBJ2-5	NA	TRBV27	CATRPGWAQETQYF	TGTGCCACCAGGCCGGGTTGGGCCCAAGAGACCCAGTACTTC
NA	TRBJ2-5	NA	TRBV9	CASSETSQETQYF	TGTGCCAGCAGCGAGACATCTCAAGAGACCCAGTACTTC
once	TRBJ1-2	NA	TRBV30	CASRQAGGYGYTF	TGTGCCTCGCGACAGGCGGGGGGTTATGGCTACACCTTC
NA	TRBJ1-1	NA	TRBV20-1	CSASGGNTEAFF	TGCAGTGCTAGTGGGGGGAACACTGAAGCTTTCTTT
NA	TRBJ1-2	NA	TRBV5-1	CASSLGSGADGYTF	TGCGCCAGCAGCTTGGGGAGTGGGGCGGATGGCTACACCTTC
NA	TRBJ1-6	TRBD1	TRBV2	CASSEVGTGGLGSPLHF	TGTGCCAGCAGTGAGGTTGGGACAGGGGGCTTGGGTTCACCCCTCCACTTT
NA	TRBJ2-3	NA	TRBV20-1	CSASPPGDTQYF	TGCAGTGCTAGTCCCCCCGGGGATACGCAGTATTTT
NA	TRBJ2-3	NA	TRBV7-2	CASSSGTHPVTQYF	TGTGCCAGCAGCTCCGGGACCCATCCCGTTACGCAGTATTTT